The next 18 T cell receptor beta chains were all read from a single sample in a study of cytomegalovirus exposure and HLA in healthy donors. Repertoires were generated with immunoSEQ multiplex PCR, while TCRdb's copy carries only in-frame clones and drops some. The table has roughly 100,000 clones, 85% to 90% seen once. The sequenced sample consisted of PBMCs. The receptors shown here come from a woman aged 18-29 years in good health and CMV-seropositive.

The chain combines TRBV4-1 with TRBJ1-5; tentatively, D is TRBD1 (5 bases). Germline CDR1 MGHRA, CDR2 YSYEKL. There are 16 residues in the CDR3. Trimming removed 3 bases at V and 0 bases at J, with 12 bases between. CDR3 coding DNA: TGCGCCAGCAGCCACGCGGGGCAATATAGCAATCAGCCCCAGCATTTT. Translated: CASSHAGQYSNQPQHF.

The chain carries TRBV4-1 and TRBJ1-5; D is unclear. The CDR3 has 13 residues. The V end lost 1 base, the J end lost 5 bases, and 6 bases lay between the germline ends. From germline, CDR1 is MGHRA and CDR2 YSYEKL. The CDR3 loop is CASSQVRDQPQHF. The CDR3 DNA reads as TGCGCCAGCAGCCAAGTGAGGGATCAGCCCCAGCATTTT.

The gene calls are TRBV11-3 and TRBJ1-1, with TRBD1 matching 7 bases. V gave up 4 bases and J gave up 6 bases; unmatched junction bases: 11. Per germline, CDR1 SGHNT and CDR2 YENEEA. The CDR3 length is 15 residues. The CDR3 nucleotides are TGTGCCAGCAGCTCGAAACGACAGGGAGACCCTGAAGCTTTCTTT. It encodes CASSSKRQGDPEAFF.

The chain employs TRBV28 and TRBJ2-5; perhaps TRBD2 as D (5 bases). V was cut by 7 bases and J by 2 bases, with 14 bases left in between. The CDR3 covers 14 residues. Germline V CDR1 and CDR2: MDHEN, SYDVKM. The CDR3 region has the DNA TGTGCCAGCAAAACCCCCCGGGGTCAAGAGACCCAGTACTTC. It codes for CASKTPRGQETQYF.

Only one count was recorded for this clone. CDR3 DNA sequence: TGTGCCAGCAGTGAAGGTCCCGGGACAGGGAATGGCTACACCTTC. Amino acid sequence: CASSEGPGTGNGYTF. The chain is built from TRBV6-1 and TRBJ1-2; 9 bases agree with TRBD1. This CDR3 spans 15 amino acids. J was trimmed by 6 bases and V by 1 base; bases with no gene match: 6. The germline V gene encodes CDR1 MNHNS and CDR2 SASEGT.

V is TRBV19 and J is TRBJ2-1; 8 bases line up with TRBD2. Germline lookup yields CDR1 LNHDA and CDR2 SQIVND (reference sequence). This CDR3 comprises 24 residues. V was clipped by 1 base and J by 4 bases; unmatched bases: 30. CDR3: CASSIVGGASAGVLLGGLYNEQFF. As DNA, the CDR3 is TGTGCCAGTAGTATAGTGGGGGGAGCTTCAGCGGGAGTACTCCTAGGGGGATTATACAATGAGCAGTTCTTC.

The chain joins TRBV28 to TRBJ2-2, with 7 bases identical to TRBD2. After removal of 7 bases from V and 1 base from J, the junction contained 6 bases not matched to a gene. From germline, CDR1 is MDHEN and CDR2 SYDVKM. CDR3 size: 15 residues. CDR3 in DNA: TGTGCCAGCACCCCGGGGGGACTGAACACCGGGGAGCTGTTTTTT. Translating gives CASTPGGLNTGELFF.

The CDR3 DNA reads as TGTGCCAGCAGCCCCAGGGGTTTGAACACTGAAGCTTTCTTT. This sequence encodes CASSPRGLNTEAFF. The chain has TRBV28 and TRBJ1-1; possible D gene TRBD1, 6 bases. V lost 6 bases, J lost 0 bases, and 11 bases lay in between. Germline values: CDR1 MDHEN, CDR2 SYDVKM. The CDR3 contains 14 residues.

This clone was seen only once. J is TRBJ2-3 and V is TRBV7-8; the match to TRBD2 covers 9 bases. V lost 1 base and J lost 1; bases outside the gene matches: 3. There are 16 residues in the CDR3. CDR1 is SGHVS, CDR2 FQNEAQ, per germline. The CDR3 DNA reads TGTGCCAGCAGCTTAGGACTAGCGGCCCGCACAGATACGCAGTATTTT. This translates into CASSLGLAARTDTQYF.

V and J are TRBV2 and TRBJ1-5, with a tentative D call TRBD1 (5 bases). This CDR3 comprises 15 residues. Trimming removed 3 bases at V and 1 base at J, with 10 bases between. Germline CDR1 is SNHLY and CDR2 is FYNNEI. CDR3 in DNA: TGTGCCAGCAGTGAGCAGGGTGGAAGCAATCAGCCCCAGCATTTT. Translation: CASSEQGGSNQPQHF.

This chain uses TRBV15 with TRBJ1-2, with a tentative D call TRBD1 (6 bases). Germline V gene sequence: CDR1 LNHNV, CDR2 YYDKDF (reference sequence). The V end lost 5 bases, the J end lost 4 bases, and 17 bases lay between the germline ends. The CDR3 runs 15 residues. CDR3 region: CATSGEKTGSYGYTF. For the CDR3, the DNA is TGTGCCACCAGCGGGGAAAAGACAGGAAGCTATGGCTACACCTTC.

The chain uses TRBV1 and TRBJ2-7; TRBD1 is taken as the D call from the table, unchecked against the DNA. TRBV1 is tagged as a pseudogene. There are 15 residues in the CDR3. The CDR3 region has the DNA TGCACCAGCAGCCAAGAGGAACAGGGAAGCTACGAGCAGTACTTC. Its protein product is CTSSQEEQGSYEQYF.

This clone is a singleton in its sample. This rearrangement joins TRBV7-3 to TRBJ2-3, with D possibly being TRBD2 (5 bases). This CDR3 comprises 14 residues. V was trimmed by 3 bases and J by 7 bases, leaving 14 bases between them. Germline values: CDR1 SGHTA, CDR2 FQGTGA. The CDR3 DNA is TGTGCCAGCAGCTTTGGACTGGGTGTAAATACGCAGTATTTT. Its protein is CASSFGLGVNTQYF.

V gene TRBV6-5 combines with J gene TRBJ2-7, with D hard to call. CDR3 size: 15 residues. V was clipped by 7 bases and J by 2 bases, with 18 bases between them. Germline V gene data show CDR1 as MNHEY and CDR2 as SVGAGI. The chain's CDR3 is CASNPRIGLAYEQYF. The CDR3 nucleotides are TGTGCCAGCAACCCGAGGATCGGTTTAGCCTACGAGCAGTACTTC.

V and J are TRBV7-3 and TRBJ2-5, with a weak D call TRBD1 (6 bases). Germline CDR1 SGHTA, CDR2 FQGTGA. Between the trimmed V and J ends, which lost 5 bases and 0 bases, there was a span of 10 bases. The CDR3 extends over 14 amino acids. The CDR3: CASSPGTHQETQYF. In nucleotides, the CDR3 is TGTGCCAGCAGCCCCGGGACACACCAAGAGACCCAGTACTTC.

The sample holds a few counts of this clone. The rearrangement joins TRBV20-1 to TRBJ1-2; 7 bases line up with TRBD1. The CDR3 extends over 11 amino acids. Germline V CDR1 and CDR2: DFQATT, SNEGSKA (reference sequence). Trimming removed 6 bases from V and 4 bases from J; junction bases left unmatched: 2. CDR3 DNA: TGCAGTGCCAGGACAGGCTATGGCTACACCTTC. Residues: CSARTGYGYTF.

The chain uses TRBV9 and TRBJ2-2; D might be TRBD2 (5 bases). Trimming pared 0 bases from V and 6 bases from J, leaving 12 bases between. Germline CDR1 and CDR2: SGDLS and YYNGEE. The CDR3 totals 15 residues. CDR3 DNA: TGTGCCAGCAGCGTAGAGCCGGGAATAGCCGGGGAGCTGTTTTTT. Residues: CASSVEPGIAGELFF.

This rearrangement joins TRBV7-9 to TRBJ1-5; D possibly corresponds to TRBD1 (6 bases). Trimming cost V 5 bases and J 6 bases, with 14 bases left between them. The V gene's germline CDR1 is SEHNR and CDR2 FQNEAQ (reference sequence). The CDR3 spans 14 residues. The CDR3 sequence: CASSTGSLVQPQHF. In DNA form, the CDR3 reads TGTGCCAGCAGCACAGGGTCCTTGGTTCAGCCCCAGCATTTT.